Below, 29 T cell receptor beta chains from the same sample are listed, as sequenced in a study of CD8 T cells in Susac syndrome. cDNA came from approximately 0.5 to 1 ug RNA primed by random hexamers. A single record per CDR3 protein comes from TCRdb applying MiXCR to the immunoSEQ multiplex PCR reads. The sample has 350,000 to 550,000 distinct CDR3 sequences, around 85% seen once. The sequenced sample was CD8+ T cells from PBMCs. Receptor source: a human donor with multiple sclerosis.

The chain employs TRBV19 and TRBJ1-1; D might be TRBD1 (5 bases). There are 12 residues in the CDR3. Per germline, CDR1 LNHDA and CDR2 SQIVND (reference sequence). V was trimmed by 4 bases and J by 10 bases, leaving 13 bases between them. The DNA for the CDR3 is TGTGCCAGTAGTAACACCGGGACCCGAGCTTTCTTT. Its translation is CASSNTGTRAFF.

This clonotype was observed a handful of times. The V gene is TRBV7-9, the J gene TRBJ2-5; a possible D gene is TRBD1 (6 bases). Trimming left V 5 bases short and J 0 bases short, with 16 bases between. The germline CDR1 and CDR2 sequences are SEHNR and FQNEAQ (reference sequence). This CDR3 has 16 amino acids. CDR3 sequence: CASSPRTALYQETQYF. The CDR3 region has the DNA TGTGCCAGCAGCCCACGGACAGCTCTGTACCAAGAGACCCAGTACTTC. Full variable domain (outside the CDR3, taken from reference TRBV7-9 and TRBJ2-5): DTGVSQNPRHKITKRGQNVTFRCDPISEHNRLYWYRQTLGQGPEFLTYFQNEAQLEKSRLLSDRFSAERPKGSFSTLEIQRTEQGDSAMYLCASSPRTALYQETQYFGPGTRLLVL.

This sequence joins TRBV10-3 and TRBJ1-2, with 10 bases fitting TRBD1. Germline V lookup: CDR1 ENHRY, CDR2 SYGVKD. CDR3 size: 12 residues. The junction had 5 bases not matched to a gene; V was cut back by 11 bases and J by 5 bases. CDR3 bases: TGTGCCGCGGGGGGACAGGGGTATGGCTACACCTTC. Residues: CAAGGQGYGYTF.

V usage is TRBV2 and J usage is TRBJ2-5; D is possibly TRBD2 (6 bases). The V end was cut by 4 bases, the J end by 1 base, with 13 bases between. The CDR3 is 15 residues long. Germline CDR1 is SNHLY and CDR2 is FYNNEI. In DNA, the CDR3 is TGTGCCAGCAGTGTCTATGCCGGGGGCCAAGAGACCCAGTACTTC. It yields the protein CASSVYAGGQETQYF.

The chain recombines TRBV28 with TRBJ2-1, with 10 bases that match TRBD2. CDR3 size: 18 residues. V trimming: 1 base; J trimming: 2 bases; junction bases outside the gene matches: 8. CDR1 is MDHEN, CDR2 SYDVKM, per germline. The CDR3 bases are TGTGCCAGCAGTTTATTCATGGCCAGCGGGAGGGCCTACAATGAGCAGTTCTTC. It translates to CASSLFMASGRAYNEQFF.

A single count supports this clonotype. The chain carries TRBV29-1 and TRBJ1-4, with D tentatively TRBD1 (6 bases). In germline, CDR1 is SQVTM, CDR2 ANQGSEA. The CDR3 extends over 14 amino acids. Deletions cut 6 bases from V and 3 bases from J, with 14 bases between. The CDR3 reads CSVYQGLANEKLFF. DNA for the CDR3: TGCAGCGTCTATCAGGGGTTGGCTAATGAAAAACTGTTTTTT.

The chain employs TRBV3-1 and TRBJ1-3; perhaps TRBD1 as D (5 bases). There are 15 residues in the CDR3. Germline V gene data show CDR1 as LGHDT and CDR2 as YNNKEL (reference sequence). With 1 base removed from V and 0 bases from J, the gap between germline ends came to 7 bases. CDR3: CASSQAGFSGNTIYF. The CDR3 DNA reads TGTGCCAGCAGCCAAGCAGGGTTCTCTGGAAACACCATATATTTT.

Only a few counts were recorded for this clonotype. The V gene is TRBV4-1, the J gene TRBJ2-7, with D unresolved. This CDR3 comprises 14 residues. With 4 bases removed from V and 3 bases from J, the gap between germline ends came to 13 bases. Germline CDR1 MGHRA, CDR2 YSYEKL. The CDR3 coding sequence is TGCGCCAGCAGCCCGAGCGAAGGTGGCTACGAGCAGTACTTC. It is translated as CASSPSEGGYEQYF.

The V and J genes are TRBV4-2 and TRBJ2-5, with D possibly TRBD2 on 6 matching bases. Looked up from germline, CDR1 is LGHNA and CDR2 is YNFKEQ. With 0 bases removed from V and 4 bases from J, the gap between germline ends came to 12 bases. CDR3 length: 15 residues. DNA for the CDR3: TGTGCCAGCAGCCAAGATGCAGGGAGGTTAGAGACCCAGTACTTC. This gives the protein CASSQDAGRLETQYF.

The V gene is TRBV2, the J gene TRBJ2-1; 11 bases are a match to TRBD2. The V segment lost 10 bases and the J segment 1 base; nucleotides outside the gene matches: 15. This CDR3 contains 18 residues. Germline lookup yields CDR1 SNHLY and CDR2 FYNNEI. CDR3 sequence: CAITLGASGGRSYNEQFF. The DNA for the CDR3 is TGTGCCATCACCCTAGGGGCTAGCGGGGGGAGGTCCTACAATGAGCAGTTCTTC.

The CDR3: CASSLVTGGRYNEQFF. The CDR3 DNA sequence: TGTGCCAGCAGCTTAGTTACCGGGGGAAGATACAATGAGCAGTTCTTC. V usage is TRBV11-2 and J usage is TRBJ2-1; D possibly corresponds to TRBD2 (6 bases). The CDR3 is 16 residues long. Trimming removed 1 base at V and 4 bases at J, with 14 bases between. CDR1 is SGHAT and CDR2 is FQNNGV in the germline V gene.

The CDR3 DNA follows: TGTGCCAGCGGAATTAGCGGAAACAATGAGCAGTTCTTC. This sequence encodes CASGISGNNEQFF. The chain links TRBV7-3 to TRBJ2-1, with D maybe TRBD2 (6 bases). Germline V gene data show CDR1 as SGHTA and CDR2 as FQGTGA. Trimming stripped 8 bases from V and 5 bases from J, with 13 bases between. There are 13 residues in the CDR3.

This clonotype is a singleton in its sample. CDR3 in DNA: TGTGCCAGCAGATCATTATTTTCCGGGACAGGGAGCCACACCGGGGAGCTGTTTTTT. Its translation: CASRSLFSGTGSHTGELFF. The chain couples TRBV27 to TRBJ2-2, with 9 bases lining up with TRBD1. Germline CDR1 and CDR2: MNHEY and SMNVEV (reference sequence). The CDR3 covers 19 residues. V lost 6 bases to trimming and J lost 3 bases; unmatched junction nucleotides: 17.

CDR3 bases: TGTGCTAGTGGTTTGGCCCAGGGCCTCTCCTACGAGCAGTACTTC. This translates into CASGLAQGLSYEQYF. This sequence joins TRBV12-5 and TRBJ2-7; the D gene is possibly TRBD1 (5 bases). This CDR3 region has 15 residues. The V gene lost 1 base and the J gene lost 0 bases, with 10 bases spanning the gap. The germline V gene has CDR1 LGHNT and CDR2 FRNRAP.

This clonotype has just a few counts. This sequence joins TRBV30 and TRBJ2-1; the D gene could be TRBD1 or TRBD2 (5 bases each). Per the germline V gene, CDR1 is GTSNPN and CDR2 is SVGIG (reference sequence). V dropped 1 base and J dropped 10 bases, with 8 bases sitting between them. There are 11 residues in the CDR3. The chain's CDR3 is CAWSEGDEQFF. The DNA for the CDR3 is TGTGCCTGGAGTGAAGGGGACGAGCAGTTCTTC.

The chain links TRBV6-2 or TRBV6-3 to TRBJ2-5; the D gene is possibly TRBD2 (6 bases). The V end was cut by 5 bases, the J end by 1 base, with 14 bases between. Germline V gene data show CDR1 as MNHEY and CDR2 as SVGEGT. The CDR3 extends over 15 amino acids. The CDR3 loop reads CASSQLRDFQETQYF. The CDR3 DNA sequence: TGTGCCAGCAGTCAATTACGGGACTTCCAAGAGACCCAGTACTTC.

Note on this clonotype: At one end, the junction sequence differs from germline, possibly due to a read error. The CDR3 region has the DNA TGTGCTAGCAGCACAGCAAAAAGCTCCTACAATGAGCAGTTCTTC. It is translated as CASSTAKSSYNEQFF. The V call is TRBV7-7, the J call TRBJ2-1; D not certain. The CDR3 loop spans 15 amino acids. Per germline, CDR1 SSHAT and CDR2 FNYEAQ (reference sequence).

This chain joins TRBV4-1 and TRBJ1-1; D uncertain. The germline gives CDR1 MGHRA, CDR2 YSYEKL. Deletions cut 1 base from V and 5 bases from J, with 8 bases between. This CDR3 is 13 amino acids long. The CDR3 nucleotides are TGCGCCAGCAGCCAAGTTCCGGGAACTGAAGCTTTCTTT. Protein sequence: CASSQVPGTEAFF.

V is TRBV5-1 and J is TRBJ1-3; D remains ambiguous. Trimming stripped 1 base from V and 1 base from J, with 12 bases between. The CDR3 is 16 amino acids. Germline-derived CDR1 and CDR2 are SGHRS and YFSETQ. The chain's CDR3 is CASSLLEGGSGNTIYF. The CDR3 nucleotides are TGCGCCAGCAGCTTGTTAGAGGGAGGGTCTGGAAACACCATATATTTT.

V gene TRBV7-9 combines with J gene TRBJ2-7; a possible D gene is TRBD1 (5 bases). Germline loops: CDR1 SEHNR, CDR2 FQNEAQ (reference sequence). Between the trimmed V and J ends, which lost 5 bases and 2 bases, there was a span of 10 bases. There are 13 residues in the CDR3. CDR3 DNA: TGTGCCAGCAGCCAACCAGGGACCTACGAGCAGTACTTC. Translating gives CASSQPGTYEQYF.

This chain connects TRBV28 to TRBJ1-3; TRBD1 matches at 7 bases. The germline V gene has CDR1 MDHEN and CDR2 SYDVKM. The CDR3 covers 15 residues. V lost 8 bases and J lost 2; bases outside the gene matches: 9. The DNA of the CDR3 is TGTGCCAGCCGGGCCGGGACAGTTGCTGGAAACACCATATATTTT. The encoded protein is CASRAGTVAGNTIYF.

As to this clonotype: The germline gene is not matched at one end of the junction; a read error may be the cause. DNA for the CDR3: TGTGCCGTCAGTGAGTCCTCAGGGGTGACTGAAGCTTTCTTT. It specifies CAVSESSGVTEAFF. The gene calls are TRBV10-3 and TRBJ1-1, with D perhaps TRBD1 (6 bases). Germline lookup yields CDR1 ENHRY and CDR2 SYGVKD. The CDR3 is 14 amino acids.

This clonotype has only a few counts. The V gene is TRBV6-1, the J gene TRBJ1-1; 8 nucleotides match TRBD1. With 3 bases clipped from V and 6 bases from J, the junction kept 9 bases outside the gene matches. Germline V gene lookup returns CDR1 MNHNS and CDR2 SASEGT. The CDR3 is 15 amino acids. Written as DNA, the CDR3 is TGTGCCAGCAGTGACGGGGCAGGGGGCGTCGCTGAAGCTTTCTTT. Translating gives CASSDGAGGVAEAFF.

The chain combines TRBV20-1 with TRBJ1-4; unclear D gene. Germline V gene sequence: CDR1 DFQATT, CDR2 SNEGSKA (reference sequence). The germline V and J ends were trimmed by 2 bases and 6 bases, with 4 bases remaining between them. CDR3 length equals 11 residues. CDR3 amino acids: CSARWDEKLFF. Here the CDR3 DNA reads TGCAGTGCTAGATGGGATGAAAAACTGTTTTTT.

J is TRBJ2-3 and V is TRBV20-1; TRBD2 matches at 11 bases. Looked up from germline, CDR1 is DFQATT and CDR2 is SNEGSKA (reference sequence). The CDR3 is 19 residues long. After removal of 0 bases from V and 3 bases from J, the junction contained 14 bases not matched to a gene. CDR3 in DNA: TGCAGTGCTAGAGATTATCTAGGCACTAGCGGGAGTTTGACAGATACGCAGTATTTT. As protein: CSARDYLGTSGSLTDTQYF.

This chain joins TRBV7-9 and TRBJ2-1, with 11 bases that match TRBD2. V dropped 1 base and J dropped 3; count of bases not matched to a gene: 8. CDR1 and CDR2 (germline): SEHNR, FQNEAQ (reference sequence). The CDR3 runs to 18 residues. Here the CDR3 DNA reads TGTGCCAGCAGCTTAGTACTAGCGGGGGAACCCTACTACAATGAGCAGTTCTTC. Protein sequence: CASSLVLAGEPYYNEQFF.

This clonotype was seen once. V gene TRBV7-9 combines with J gene TRBJ2-1; 11 bases align to TRBD2. J lost 3 bases, V lost 5 bases, and 15 bases had no gene match. CDR1 and CDR2 from the germline V gene are SEHNR and FQNEAQ (reference sequence). The CDR3 covers 19 residues. This CDR3 reads CASSLTSGRGVFGYNEQFF. For the CDR3, the DNA is TGTGCCAGCAGCCTTACTAGCGGGAGAGGTGTTTTTGGCTACAATGAGCAGTTCTTC.

The J gene is TRBJ2-1, the V gene TRBV24-1; no clear D. The CDR3 has 11 residues. Trimming took 4 bases from V and 14 from J, leaving 11 bases between them. The germline gives CDR1 KGHDR, CDR2 SFDVKD. CDR3 DNA: TGTGCCACCAGTGACGGGCACCTCGAGTTCTTC. This translates into CATSDGHLEFF.

DNA for the CDR3: TGTGCCAGCAGCACTTACAGGGGGCCCCCTATGGCGGAGCTGTTTTTT. Translation gives CASSTYRGPPMAELFF. The V call is TRBV11-2, the J call TRBJ2-2; 9 bases are a match to TRBD1. V trimming: 5 bases; J trimming: 10 bases; junction bases outside the gene matches: 14. Germline CDR1 and CDR2: SGHAT and FQNNGV. The length of the CDR3 is 16 residues.